These 15 T cell receptor beta chains were sequenced from one sample in a study of B cell selection in AIRE deficiency. Conventional CD4 T cells were sorted as CD4+CD127+ cells. Assay used: immunoSEQ multiplex PCR; TCRdb lists only in-frame clones, some missing. The sample yields fewer than 30,000 clones, roughly 96% seen once. The sample was conventional CD4+ T cells sorted from PBMCs. The receptor set was obtained from a human donor with AIRE deficiency.

The V and J genes are TRBV5-5 and TRBJ2-5; 11 bases map to TRBD1. Germline CDR1 is SGHKS and CDR2 is YYEKEE (reference sequence). The V and J ends lost 4 bases and 5 bases, in that order; junction bases with no gene match: 13. The CDR3 totals 17 residues. This CDR3 reads CASSQGQGALVVETQYF. The CDR3 DNA follows: TGTGCCAGCAGCCAAGGACAGGGGGCTTTAGTTGTTGAGACCCAGTACTTC.

CDR3 sequence reads: CASGESGRASGANVLTF. As DNA, the CDR3 is TGTGCCAGCGGGGAAAGCGGGCGCGCCTCTGGGGCCAACGTCCTGACTTTC. The chain couples TRBV5-6 to TRBJ2-6, with D maybe TRBD2 (6 bases). CDR3 length: 17 residues. Germline V gene data show CDR1 as SGHDT and CDR2 as YYEEEE. Deletions cut 7 bases from V and 0 bases from J, with 17 bases between. The full variable domain, its missing parts supplied by reference TRBV5-6 and TRBJ2-6, is DAGVTQSPTHLIKTRGQQVTLRCSPKSGHDTVSWYQQALGQGPQFIFQYYEEEERQRGNFPDRFSGHQFPNYSSELNVNALLLGDSALYLCASGESGRASGANVLTFGAGSRLTVL.

This chain uses TRBV5-1 with TRBJ2-1; 10 nucleotides line up with TRBD2. CDR3 length: 16 residues. Germline CDR1 reads SGHRS; CDR2 reads YFSETQ. Trimming at V came to 0 bases and at J to 6 bases, leaving 6 bases not matched to a gene. Here the CDR3 reads CASSLDLAGVGNEQFF. The CDR3 bases are TGCGCCAGCAGCTTGGATCTAGCGGGAGTTGGCAATGAGCAGTTCTTC.

The chain links TRBV28 to TRBJ2-3, with TRBD1 as a possible D gene (6 bases). This CDR3 has 16 amino acids. Germline values: CDR1 MDHEN, CDR2 SYDVKM. V was trimmed by 5 bases and J by 2 bases, leaving 17 bases between them. DNA of the CDR3: TGTGCCAGCAGTACGACAGGCCTTTCCCCCACAGATACGCAGTATTTT. It yields the protein CASSTTGLSPTDTQYF.

This sequence joins TRBV27 and TRBJ1-1; maybe TRBD1 (5 bases). The CDR3 contains 13 residues. The ends were cut back, 4 bases at V and 9 bases at J, with 15 bases in the middle. Per germline, CDR1 MNHEY and CDR2 SMNVEV (reference sequence). The CDR3 here is CASSSSPQGKAFF. Here the CDR3 DNA reads TGTGCCAGCAGTTCTTCCCCCCAGGGAAAAGCTTTCTTT.

The J gene is TRBJ2-7, the V gene TRBV6-5; unclear D gene. The length of the CDR3 is 14 residues. CDR1 is MNHEY and CDR2 is SVGAGI in the germline V gene. V was clipped by 7 bases and J by 3 bases, with 16 bases between them. DNA of the CDR3: TGTGCCAGCACCCAAGGTTGGTCGGGCTACGAGCAGTACTTC. This gives the protein CASTQGWSGYEQYF.

The genes are TRBV2 and TRBJ1-1; TRBD1 aligns across 10 bases. Germline loops: CDR1 SNHLY, CDR2 FYNNEI. V lost 6 bases to trimming and J lost 1 base; unmatched junction nucleotides: 8. This CDR3 region has 16 residues. The CDR3 is CASRLDRGLWNTEAFF. DNA for the CDR3: TGTGCCAGCAGATTAGACAGGGGGCTATGGAACACTGAAGCTTTCTTT.

For the CDR3, the DNA is TGCGCCAGCAGCTCAGGACTAGCGGCCTACAATGAGCAGTTCTTC. As protein: CASSSGLAAYNEQFF. The rearrangement uses TRBV5-1 and TRBJ2-1, with 10 bases matching TRBD2. CDR3 length equals 15 residues. Per germline, CDR1 SGHRS and CDR2 YFSETQ. After removal of 3 bases from V and 2 bases from J, the junction contained 2 bases not matched to a gene.

As regards this clone: No DNA is shown, since the ends of the CDR3 on it are uncertain; the CDR3 is the one TCRdb lists. The V and J genes are TRBV6-6 and TRBJ1-3; TRBD1 was called by the table and not checked on the DNA. The CDR3 region is 16 residues in length, termini included. Germline lookup yields CDR1 MNHNY and CDR2 SVGAGI (reference sequence). The CDR3 loop reads CASSSSTGGVGNTIYF.

The chain couples TRBV6-6 to TRBJ1-2, with 9 bases aligning to TRBD1. CDR3 size: 14 residues. The junction had 5 bases not matched to a gene; V was cut back by 5 bases and J by 4 bases. Germline V lookup: CDR1 MNHNY, CDR2 SVGAGI (reference sequence). CDR3 amino acids: CASSNDRGFYGYTF. DNA for the CDR3: TGTGCCAGCAGTAATGACAGGGGGTTCTATGGCTACACCTTC.

The gene calls are TRBV4-3 and TRBJ1-5, with a tentative D call TRBD1 (5 bases). Trimming left V 0 bases short and J 7 bases short, with 7 bases between. The CDR3 has 13 amino acids. Per germline, CDR1 LGHNA and CDR2 YSLEER. The CDR3, as DNA: TGCGCCAGCAGCCAAGAGCGGGGCCAGCCCCAGCATTTT. Translation: CASSQERGQPQHF.

This clone was picked up one time. The J gene is TRBJ1-4, the V gene TRBV5-4; D may be TRBD1 (6 bases). The V gene lost 4 bases and the J gene lost 7 bases, with 11 bases spanning the gap. The germline CDR1 and CDR2 sequences are SGHNT and YYREEE (reference sequence). This CDR3 region has 13 residues. CDR3 sequence: CASSQQGAEKLFF. For the CDR3, the DNA is TGTGCCAGCAGCCAACAGGGAGCTGAAAAACTGTTTTTT.

The chain combines TRBV6-5 with TRBJ1-2; tentatively, D is TRBD1 (6 bases). Germline V gene lookup returns CDR1 MNHEY and CDR2 SVGAGI. Between the trimmed V and J ends, which lost 6 bases and 1 base, there was a span of 12 bases. The CDR3 runs 14 residues. The CDR3 region is CASRAGDNNYGYTF. The CDR3 nucleotides read TGTGCCAGCAGGGCAGGGGACAATAACTATGGCTACACCTTC.

This chain connects TRBV5-4 to TRBJ1-5; D ambiguous. V was cut by 6 bases and J by 4 bases, with 14 bases left in between. The CDR3 loop spans 14 amino acids. CDR1 is SGHNT, CDR2 YYREEE, per germline (reference sequence). Here the CDR3 reads CASTLYGRNQPQHF. The CDR3 coding sequence is TGTGCCAGCACTTTGTACGGAAGGAATCAGCCCCAGCATTTT.

V usage is TRBV19 and J usage is TRBJ2-7; 12 nucleotides agree with TRBD2. The CDR3 runs to 14 residues. The V segment lost 11 bases and the J segment 5 bases; nucleotides outside the gene matches: 10. Per the germline V gene, CDR1 is LNHDA and CDR2 is SQIVND (reference sequence). CDR3 DNA sequence: TGTGCCTGCCCCTCTAGCGGGAGGGGCCACGAGCAGTACTTC. Amino acids: CACPSSGRGHEQYF.